This entry lists 20 T cell receptor beta chains sequenced from one sample in a study of healthy donors' naive CD4 and CD8 T cells. Starting from about 0.55 ug of total RNA, TCR libraries were made with linear amplification. Using its own MiXCR run on the reads, TCRdb lists one record per CDR3 protein. The data contain approximately 180,000 distinct CDR3 sequences, under 85% of them singletons. Sequenced: naive CD4+ and CD8+ T cells sorted from blood, pooled from several donors. These receptors were collected from a pool of human donors in good health; the sample pools cells from several healthy donors.

A remark on this clonotype: Compared with germline, one end of the junction differs, possibly owing to a read error. The chain combines TRBV6-2 or TRBV6-3 with TRBJ2-2, with TRBD1 matching 7 bases. The CDR3 loop spans 15 amino acids. The V gene's germline CDR1 is MNHEY and CDR2 SVGEGT. The CDR3 DNA reads as TGTGCCAGCAGTTACAGGGACAGTAACACCGGGGAACTGTTTTTT. Its protein product is CASSYRDSNTGELFF.

This chain joins TRBV10-3 and TRBJ2-1, with D perhaps assigned TRBD1 or TRBD2 (5 bases each). Germline loops: CDR1 ENHRY, CDR2 SYGVKD. V lost 3 bases, J lost 2 bases, and 11 bases lay in between. There are 15 residues in the CDR3. This CDR3 is CAISDAGTTYNEQFF. DNA of the CDR3: TGTGCCATCAGTGACGCCGGGACCACCTACAATGAGCAGTTCTTC.

The V call is TRBV27, the J call TRBJ2-1; 8 positions agree with TRBD2. V was clipped by 6 bases and J by 0 bases; unmatched bases: 4. Germline CDR1 is MNHEY and CDR2 is SMNVEV (reference sequence). This CDR3 contains 15 residues. CDR3 region: CASRAGGSSYNEQFF. Here the CDR3 DNA reads TGTGCCAGCAGGGCGGGAGGAAGCTCCTACAATGAGCAGTTCTTC.

The chain links TRBV19 to TRBJ2-1; D is ambiguous. CDR3 length equals 14 residues. Looked up from germline, CDR1 is LNHDA and CDR2 is SQIVND (reference sequence). Trimming took 5 bases from V and 7 from J, leaving 15 bases between them. This CDR3 is CASSDYPLVNEQFF. The CDR3 coding sequence is TGTGCCAGTAGTGATTACCCCCTAGTTAATGAGCAGTTCTTC.

The chain is built from TRBV18 and TRBJ1-1; 8 positions agree with TRBD1. With V trimmed by 2 bases and J by 6 bases, 5 bases remained unmatched. Germline V lookup: CDR1 KGHSH, CDR2 LQKENI. The CDR3 is 14 amino acids. The chain's CDR3 is CASSPTIQGAEAFF. The CDR3 bases are TGTGCCAGCTCACCAACCATACAGGGGGCTGAAGCTTTCTTT.

This chain uses TRBV29-1 with TRBJ2-3; 8 nucleotides align to TRBD2. Germline V gene sequence: CDR1 SQVTM, CDR2 ANQGSEA. This CDR3 contains 15 residues. Trimming cost V 7 bases and J 1 base; bases outside gene matches: 10. The CDR3 DNA reads as TGCAGCGCCGTAGGTGGAGCGGGAGGCACAGATACGCAGTATTTT. Encoded protein: CSAVGGAGGTDTQYF.

The genes are TRBV29-1 and TRBJ1-1; no clear D. The CDR3 covers 12 residues. V lost 6 bases and J lost 1, with 9 bases in between. Germline values: CDR1 SQVTM, CDR2 ANQGSEA. The CDR3 region has the DNA TGCAGCGTCGGGCGGGGGAACACTGAAGCTTTCTTT. Translating it yields CSVGRGNTEAFF.

This clonotype was seen a few times. Here the CDR3 reads CASSSGAGGETQYF. The CDR3 bases are TGTGCCAGCTCGTCCGGAGCGGGGGGAGAGACCCAGTACTTC. J is TRBJ2-5 and V is TRBV18; 9 bases fit TRBD2. CDR3 length equals 14 residues. V was pared by 6 bases and J by 4 bases, with 6 bases of the junction left unmatched. Germline values: CDR1 KGHSH, CDR2 LQKENI.

This clonotype was recorded a few times. The V gene is TRBV29-1, the J gene TRBJ2-5; D not resolved. CDR1 SQVTM and CDR2 ANQGSEA come from the germline V gene. The CDR3 is 10 residues long. Trimming took 7 bases from V and 5 from J, leaving 8 bases between them. The CDR3 nucleotides read TGCAGCGCTGGGTTTGAGACCCAGTACTTC. This gives the protein CSAGFETQYF.

The chain links TRBV29-1 to TRBJ2-1, with D possibly TRBD2 on 6 matching bases. Germline V gene sequence: CDR1 SQVTM, CDR2 ANQGSEA. The V gene lost 4 bases and the J gene lost 4 bases, with 11 bases spanning the gap. The CDR3 has 13 amino acids. CDR3 sequence reads: CSVGQRVYNEQFF. The CDR3 DNA sequence: TGCAGCGTTGGACAGCGGGTATACAATGAGCAGTTCTTC.

The chain couples TRBV29-1 to TRBJ2-7; D is possibly TRBD2 (6 bases). The V and J ends lost 4 bases and 4 bases respectively, with 14 bases between them. Germline-derived CDR1 and CDR2 are SQVTM and ANQGSEA. The length of the CDR3 is 13 residues. CDR3 loop: CSVVSLAGYEQYF. The CDR3 DNA is TGCAGCGTTGTTTCACTAGCCGGTTACGAGCAGTACTTC.

The J gene is TRBJ2-1, the V gene TRBV29-1, with D unresolved. The CDR3 covers 14 residues. The germline CDR1 and CDR2 sequences are SQVTM and ANQGSEA. Trimming took off 6 bases at V and 4 bases at J, with 16 bases between the two ends. Here the CDR3 reads CSVLKDATYNEQFF. The CDR3 DNA follows: TGCAGCGTCCTTAAGGACGCCACTTACAATGAGCAGTTCTTC.

The rearrangement uses TRBV12-3 or TRBV12-4 and TRBJ2-3; D may be TRBD2 (5 bases). V lost 3 bases and J lost 3, with 13 bases in between. The CDR3 sequence is 15 residues long. The CDR3 spells CASSLVGGDTDTQYF. DNA of the CDR3: TGTGCCAGCAGTTTGGTTGGAGGCGATACAGATACGCAGTATTTT.

The CDR3 sequence is CSGEGQSSYNEQFF. The CDR3 DNA sequence: TGCAGTGGGGAGGGACAAAGCTCCTACAATGAGCAGTTCTTC. V gene TRBV20-1 combines with J gene TRBJ2-1, with D possibly TRBD2 on 7 matching bases. CDR1 is DFQATT, CDR2 SNEGSKA, per germline (reference sequence). The CDR3 loop spans 14 amino acids. Trimming took off 7 bases at V and 0 bases at J, with 13 bases between the two ends.

The chain joins TRBV2 to TRBJ2-5; 8 bases are a match to TRBD1. CDR1 and CDR2 from the germline V gene are SNHLY and FYNNEI. The CDR3 is 16 amino acids. The ends lost 7 bases at V and 2 bases at J; junction bases unmatched: 12. Here the CDR3 DNA reads TGTGCCAGCACTAAGGACAGGGTGGGTTCTCAAGAGACCCAGTACTTC. Translating gives CASTKDRVGSQETQYF.

V is TRBV19 and J is TRBJ2-7; D may match TRBD1 or TRBD2 (5 bases each). CDR1 LNHDA and CDR2 SQIVND come from the germline V gene (reference sequence). V lost 5 bases and J lost 2, with 13 bases in between. CDR3 length: 14 residues. CDR3: CASSRFGATYEQYF. The CDR3 DNA reads as TGTGCCAGTAGTCGATTCGGGGCTACCTACGAGCAGTACTTC.

The V call is TRBV6-5, the J call TRBJ2-2; the D gene is possibly TRBD2 (5 bases). Germline-derived CDR1 and CDR2 are MNHEY and SVGAGI. The CDR3 sequence is 14 residues long. Trimming pared 7 bases from V and 7 bases from J, leaving 16 bases between. The CDR3 is CASKYGGYGGELFF. CDR3 in DNA: TGTGCCAGCAAATATGGCGGGTACGGCGGGGAGCTGTTTTTT.

This clonotype has a single count. Compared with germline, one end of the junction differs, possibly owing to a read error. V gene TRBV5-6 combines with J gene TRBJ2-2; D is unresolved. There are 12 residues in the CDR3. Germline V gene data show CDR1 as SGHDT and CDR2 as YYEEEE. CDR3 bases: TGCGCCAGCAGCCCCAGAGGAGGGGAGCTGTTTTTT. Translation: CASSPRGGELFF.

This rearrangement joins TRBV5-5 to TRBJ1-6, with D uncertain. The CDR3 sequence is 15 residues long. Germline-derived CDR1 and CDR2 are SGHKS and YYEKEE (reference sequence). The V end was cut by 0 bases, the J end by 2 bases, with 6 bases between. CDR3 nucleotide sequence: TGTGCCAGCAGCTTGGGGGCGACCTATAATTCACCCCTCCACTTT. This translates into CASSLGATYNSPLHF.

The chain combines TRBV5-6 with TRBJ2-7; 8 bases map to TRBD2. The CDR3 runs 13 residues. Germline assignment: CDR1 SGHDT and CDR2 YYEEEE. The V gene end was trimmed by 2 bases and the J gene end by 6 bases; junction bases not matched to a gene: 4. DNA of the CDR3: TGTGCCAGCAGCTTTGGCGGGGGGCCCGAGCAGTACTTC. Encoded protein: CASSFGGGPEQYF.